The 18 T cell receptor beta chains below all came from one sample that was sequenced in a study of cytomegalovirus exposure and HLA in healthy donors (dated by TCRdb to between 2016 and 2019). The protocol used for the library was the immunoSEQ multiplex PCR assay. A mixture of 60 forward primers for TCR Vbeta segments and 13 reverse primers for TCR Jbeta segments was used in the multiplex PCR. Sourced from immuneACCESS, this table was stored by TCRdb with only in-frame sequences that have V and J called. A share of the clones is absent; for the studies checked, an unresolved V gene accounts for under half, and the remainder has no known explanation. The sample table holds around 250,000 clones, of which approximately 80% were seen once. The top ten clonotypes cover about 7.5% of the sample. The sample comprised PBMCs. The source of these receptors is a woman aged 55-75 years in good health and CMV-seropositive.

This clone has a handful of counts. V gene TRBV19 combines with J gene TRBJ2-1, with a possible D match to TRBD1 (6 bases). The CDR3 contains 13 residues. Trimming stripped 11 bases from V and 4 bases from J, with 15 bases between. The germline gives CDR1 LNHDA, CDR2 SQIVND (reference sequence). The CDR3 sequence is CASKGQKYNEQFF. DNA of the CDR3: TGTGCCTCAAAAGGACAGAAATACAATGAGCAGTTCTTC.

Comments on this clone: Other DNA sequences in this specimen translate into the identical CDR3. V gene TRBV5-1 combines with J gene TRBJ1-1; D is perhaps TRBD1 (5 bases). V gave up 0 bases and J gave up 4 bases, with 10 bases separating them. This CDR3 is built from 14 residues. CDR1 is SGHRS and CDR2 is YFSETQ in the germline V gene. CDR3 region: CASSLGQGGTEAFF. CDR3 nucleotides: TGCGCCAGCAGCTTGGGGCAGGGTGGCACTGAAGCTTTCTTT. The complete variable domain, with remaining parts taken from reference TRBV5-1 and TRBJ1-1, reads KAGVTQTPRYLIKTRGQQVTLSCSPISGHRSVSWYQQTPGQGLQFLFEYFSETQRNKGNFPGRFSGRQFSNSRSEMNVSTLELGDSALYLCASSLGQGGTEAFFGQGTRLTVV.

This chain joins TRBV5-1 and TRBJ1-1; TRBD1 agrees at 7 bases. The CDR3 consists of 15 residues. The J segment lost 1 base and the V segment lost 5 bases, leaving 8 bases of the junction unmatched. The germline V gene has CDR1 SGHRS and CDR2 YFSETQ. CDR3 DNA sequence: TGCGCCAGCAGTTGGGGGACAGCTCAGAACACTGAAGCTTTCTTT. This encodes CASSWGTAQNTEAFF. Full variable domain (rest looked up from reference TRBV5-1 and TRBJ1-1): KAGVTQTPRYLIKTRGQQVTLSCSPISGHRSVSWYQQTPGQGLQFLFEYFSETQRNKGNFPGRFSGRQFSNSRSEMNVSTLELGDSALYLCASSWGTAQNTEAFFGQGTRLTVV.

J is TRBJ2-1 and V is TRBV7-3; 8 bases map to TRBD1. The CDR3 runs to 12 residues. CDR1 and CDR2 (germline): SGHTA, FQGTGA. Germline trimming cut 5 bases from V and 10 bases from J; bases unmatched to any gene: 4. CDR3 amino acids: CASSATGGEQFF. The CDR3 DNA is TGTGCCAGCAGCGCAACAGGGGGAGAGCAGTTCTTC.

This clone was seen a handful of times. The chain's CDR3 is CSVDLFGTGPYEQYF. CDR3 DNA: TGCAGCGTTGATTTGTTTGGGACAGGGCCCTACGAGCAGTACTTC. This chain links TRBV29-1 with TRBJ2-5; 9 bases align to TRBD1. The DNA end is more similar to TRBJ2-7, so the J call may be wrong. The length of the CDR3 is 15 residues. The germline gives CDR1 SQVTM, CDR2 ANQGSEA.

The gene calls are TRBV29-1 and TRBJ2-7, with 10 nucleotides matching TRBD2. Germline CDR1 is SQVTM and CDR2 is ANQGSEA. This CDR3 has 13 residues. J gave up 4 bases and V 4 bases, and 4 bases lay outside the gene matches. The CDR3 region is CSVVLAGQYEQYF. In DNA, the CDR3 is TGCAGCGTTGTACTAGCGGGACAGTACGAGCAGTACTTC.

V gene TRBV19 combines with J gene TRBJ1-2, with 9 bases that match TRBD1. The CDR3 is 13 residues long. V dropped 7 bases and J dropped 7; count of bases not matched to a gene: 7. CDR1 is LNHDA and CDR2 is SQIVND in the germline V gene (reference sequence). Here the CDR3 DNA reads TGTGCCAGTAATCCGGACAGGGGCGGTGGCTACACCTTC. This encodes CASNPDRGGGYTF.

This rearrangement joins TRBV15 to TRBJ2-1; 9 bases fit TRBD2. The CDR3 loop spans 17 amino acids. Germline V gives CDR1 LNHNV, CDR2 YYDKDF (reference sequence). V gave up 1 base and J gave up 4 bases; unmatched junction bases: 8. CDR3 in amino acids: CATSRALISGSYNEQFF. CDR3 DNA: TGTGCCACCAGCAGAGCCCTTATTAGCGGGAGTTACAATGAGCAGTTCTTC.

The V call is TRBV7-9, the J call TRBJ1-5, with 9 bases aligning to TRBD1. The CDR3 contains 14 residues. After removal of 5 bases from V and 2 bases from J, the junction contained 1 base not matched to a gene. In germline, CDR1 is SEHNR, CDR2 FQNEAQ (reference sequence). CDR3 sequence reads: CASSRTGGNQPQHF. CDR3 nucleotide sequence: TGTGCCAGCAGCCGGACAGGGGGCAATCAGCCCCAGCATTTT.

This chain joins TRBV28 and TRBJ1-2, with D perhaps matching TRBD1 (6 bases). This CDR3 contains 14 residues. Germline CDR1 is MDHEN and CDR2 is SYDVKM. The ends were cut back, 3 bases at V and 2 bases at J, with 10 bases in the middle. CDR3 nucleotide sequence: TGTGCCAGCAGTTTTACGGACAGCAACTATGGCTACACCTTC. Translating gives CASSFTDSNYGYTF.

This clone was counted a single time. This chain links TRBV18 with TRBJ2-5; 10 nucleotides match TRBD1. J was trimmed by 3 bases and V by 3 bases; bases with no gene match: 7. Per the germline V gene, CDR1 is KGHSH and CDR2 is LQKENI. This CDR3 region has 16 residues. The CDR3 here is CASSPQRDRGKETQYF. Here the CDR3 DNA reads TGTGCCAGCTCACCCCAGCGGGACAGGGGTAAAGAGACCCAGTACTTC.

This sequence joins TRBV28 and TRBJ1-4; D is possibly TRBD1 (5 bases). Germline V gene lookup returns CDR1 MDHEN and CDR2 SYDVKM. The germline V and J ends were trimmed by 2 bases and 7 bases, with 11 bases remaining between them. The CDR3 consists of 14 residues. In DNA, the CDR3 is TGTGCCAGCAGTTTAGGGACTGAGGGTGAAAAACTGTTTTTT. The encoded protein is CASSLGTEGEKLFF.

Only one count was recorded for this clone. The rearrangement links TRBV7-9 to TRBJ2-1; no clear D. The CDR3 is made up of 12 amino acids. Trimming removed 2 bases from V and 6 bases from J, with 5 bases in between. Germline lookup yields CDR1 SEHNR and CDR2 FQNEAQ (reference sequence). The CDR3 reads CASSLQLNEQFF. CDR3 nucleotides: TGTGCCAGCAGCTTACAACTCAATGAGCAGTTCTTC.

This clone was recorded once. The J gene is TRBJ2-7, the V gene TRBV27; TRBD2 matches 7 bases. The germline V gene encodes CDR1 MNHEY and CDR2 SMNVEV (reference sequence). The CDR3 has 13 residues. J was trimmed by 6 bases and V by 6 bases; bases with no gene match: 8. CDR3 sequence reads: CASRQLAPTEQYF. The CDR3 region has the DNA TGTGCCAGCAGACAACTAGCGCCAACCGAGCAGTACTTC.

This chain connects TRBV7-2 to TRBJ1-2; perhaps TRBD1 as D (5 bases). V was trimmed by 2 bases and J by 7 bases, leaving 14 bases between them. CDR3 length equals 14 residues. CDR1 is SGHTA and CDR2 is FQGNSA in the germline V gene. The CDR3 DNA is TGTGCCAGCAGCTTATATGCGGACATTCGTGGCTACACCTTC. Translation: CASSLYADIRGYTF.

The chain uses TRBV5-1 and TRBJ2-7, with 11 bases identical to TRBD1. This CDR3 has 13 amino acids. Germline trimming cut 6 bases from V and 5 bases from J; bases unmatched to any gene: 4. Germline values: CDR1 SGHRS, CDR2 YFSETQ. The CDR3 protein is CASTKGQGDEQYF. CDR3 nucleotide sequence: TGCGCCAGCACCAAGGGACAGGGGGACGAGCAGTACTTC.

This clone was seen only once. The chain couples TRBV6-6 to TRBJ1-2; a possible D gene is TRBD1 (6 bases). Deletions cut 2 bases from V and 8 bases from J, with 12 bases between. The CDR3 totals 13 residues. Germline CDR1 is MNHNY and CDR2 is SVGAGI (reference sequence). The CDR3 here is CASSYGGAEGYTF. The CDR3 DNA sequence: TGTGCCAGCAGTTACGGGGGCGCAGAGGGCTACACCTTC.

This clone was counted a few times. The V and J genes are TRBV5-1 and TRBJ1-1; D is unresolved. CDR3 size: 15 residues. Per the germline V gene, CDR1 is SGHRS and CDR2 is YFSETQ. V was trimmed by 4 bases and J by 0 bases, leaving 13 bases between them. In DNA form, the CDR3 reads TGCGCCAGCAGCCTCAACTCCGAGGTGAACACTGAAGCTTTCTTT. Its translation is CASSLNSEVNTEAFF. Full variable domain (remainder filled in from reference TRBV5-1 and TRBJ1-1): KAGVTQTPRYLIKTRGQQVTLSCSPISGHRSVSWYQQTPGQGLQFLFEYFSETQRNKGNFPGRFSGRQFSNSRSEMNVSTLELGDSALYLCASSLNSEVNTEAFFGQGTRLTVV.